Below, 23 T cell receptor beta chains from the same sample are listed, as sequenced in a study of control samples from healthy donors and cancer patients. Clones were sequenced by immunoSEQ multiplex PCR, and TCRdb holds only the in-frame ones, with some missing. Found here are about 140,000 clones, about 90% of them singletons; the top ten hold under 9%. The sample was blood. The receptors stem from a man younger than 35 in good health.

This chain uses TRBV19 with TRBJ2-3; D not resolved. V gave up 6 bases and J gave up 2 bases, with 18 bases separating them. The CDR3 consists of 16 residues. Per the germline V gene, CDR1 is LNHDA and CDR2 is SQIVND (reference sequence). For the CDR3, the DNA is TGTGCCAGTAGCTCAATAGGGCAGGAATTCACAGATACGCAGTATTTT. It translates to CASSSIGQEFTDTQYF.

This chain joins TRBV7-9 and TRBJ1-4; tentative D call: TRBD1 (6 bases). Germline CDR1 and CDR2: SEHNR and FQNEAQ (reference sequence). V was pared by 1 base and J by 7 bases, with 10 bases between. CDR3 size: 14 residues. CDR3 region: CASSLGGAVEKLFF. The DNA for the CDR3 is TGTGCCAGCAGCTTAGGGGGGGCTGTTGAAAAACTGTTTTTT.

The V gene is TRBV20-1, the J gene TRBJ1-5; D ambiguous. Between the trimmed V and J ends, which lost 3 bases and 1 base, there was a span of 13 bases. Germline values: CDR1 DFQATT, CDR2 SNEGSKA (reference sequence). This CDR3 comprises 15 residues. The CDR3 sequence: CSASGRVASNQPQHF. CDR3 DNA: TGCAGTGCTAGTGGCCGTGTGGCCAGCAATCAGCCCCAGCATTTT.

The J gene is TRBJ2-1, the V gene TRBV6-1; TRBD2 aligns across 8 bases. The CDR3 runs 15 residues. The junction had 5 bases not matched to a gene; V was cut back by 3 bases and J by 4 bases. Germline V CDR1 and CDR2: MNHNS, SASEGT. CDR3 DNA: TGTGCCAGCAGTGAGTTTGCGGGGGGTTACAATGAGCAGTTCTTC. Its protein product is CASSEFAGGYNEQFF.

The CDR3 protein is CASSLTGGVSYNEQFF. The CDR3 coding sequence is TGCGCCAGCAGCTTGACTGGCGGGGTCTCCTACAATGAGCAGTTCTTC. The chain joins TRBV5-1 to TRBJ2-1; TRBD2 might be the D (6 bases). This CDR3 contains 16 residues. Trimming took off 1 base at V and 0 bases at J, with 11 bases between the two ends. CDR1 and CDR2 (germline): SGHRS, YFSETQ. Variable domain in full (rest from reference TRBV5-1 and TRBJ2-1): KAGVTQTPRYLIKTRGQQVTLSCSPISGHRSVSWYQQTPGQGLQFLFEYFSETQRNKGNFPGRFSGRQFSNSRSEMNVSTLELGDSALYLCASSLTGGVSYNEQFFGPGTRLTVL.

A remark on this clone: Other DNA sequences in the sample encode the same CDR3. The chain links TRBV20-1 to TRBJ2-3; no definite D call. Germline loops: CDR1 DFQATT, CDR2 SNEGSKA (reference sequence). The V gene lost 3 bases and the J gene lost 0 bases, with 4 bases spanning the gap. The CDR3 length is 12 residues. CDR3 loop: CSASPSTDTQYF. In DNA form, the CDR3 reads TGCAGTGCTAGTCCAAGCACAGATACGCAGTATTTT.

The V gene is TRBV6-5, the J gene TRBJ1-6; a weak D match, TRBD1 (6 bases). The ends were cut back, 7 bases at V and 1 base at J, with 11 bases in the middle. Germline V lookup: CDR1 MNHEY, CDR2 SVGAGI. The CDR3 sequence is 15 residues long. CDR3 sequence reads: CASKGEGSYNSPLHF. The CDR3, as DNA: TGTGCCAGCAAGGGGGAGGGATCCTATAATTCACCCCTCCACTTT.

The V call is TRBV7-2, the J call TRBJ1-3; D not resolved. CDR1 SGHTA and CDR2 FQGNSA come from the germline V gene. This CDR3 spans 15 amino acids. With 4 bases removed from V and 3 bases from J, the gap between germline ends came to 13 bases. Written as DNA, the CDR3 is TGTGCCAGCAGCTATTCCAGGAATCTTGGAAACACCATATATTTT. It translates to CASSYSRNLGNTIYF.

This CDR3 reads CASSKVGGNPYEQYF. CDR3 bases: TGTGCCAGCAGCAAAGTTGGCGGGAATCCCTACGAGCAGTACTTC. This rearrangement joins TRBV21-1 to TRBJ2-7; the table gives TRBD2 as D, unverified against the DNA. TRBV21-1 is shown as a pseudogene. CDR3 length equals 15 residues.

The gene calls are TRBV7-2 and TRBJ2-7, with D uncertain. This CDR3 contains 14 residues. CDR1 and CDR2 from the germline V gene are SGHTA and FQGNSA. V was cut by 1 base and J by 3 bases, with 10 bases left in between. The DNA for the CDR3 is TGTGCCAGCAGCTTAGTGCAGCAGATCTACGAGCAGTACTTC. Protein product: CASSLVQQIYEQYF.

Written as DNA, the CDR3 is TGTGCCAGCAGTGAAAGTCGTTGGACCGGAAACACCATATATTTT. It encodes CASSESRWTGNTIYF. The chain has TRBV6-1 and TRBJ1-3; D is unresolved. CDR1 and CDR2 (germline): MNHNS, SASEGT. V lost 2 bases and J 4 bases, leaving 12 bases between the germline ends. This CDR3 has 15 residues.

V usage is TRBV7-9 and J usage is TRBJ1-1; 8 positions agree with TRBD1. The V gene end was trimmed by 3 bases and the J gene end by 0 bases; junction bases not matched to a gene: 3. Per the germline V gene, CDR1 is SEHNR and CDR2 is FQNEAQ (reference sequence). CDR3 length: 15 amino acids. The CDR3 DNA reads TGTGCCAGCAGCTTCGACAGGGGACTGAACACTGAAGCTTTCTTT. As protein: CASSFDRGLNTEAFF. Full variable domain (remainder filled in from reference TRBV7-9 and TRBJ1-1): DTGVSQNPRHKITKRGQNVTFRCDPISEHNRLYWYRQTLGQGPEFLTYFQNEAQLEKSRLLSDRFSAERPKGSFSTLEIQRTEQGDSAMYLCASSFDRGLNTEAFFGQGTRLTVV.

A few counts support this clone. This chain connects TRBV11-2 to TRBJ1-4; no definite D call. Germline lookup yields CDR1 SGHAT and CDR2 FQNNGV. The CDR3 has 14 amino acids. Trimming removed 5 bases from V and 10 bases from J, with 17 bases in between. CDR3 in DNA: TGTGCCAGCAGCCCCGTTTCAAGGGTCGGAAAACTGTTTTTT. Encoded protein: CASSPVSRVGKLFF.

The chain couples TRBV19 to TRBJ2-7; D not certain. CDR1 and CDR2 (germline): LNHDA, SQIVND (reference sequence). This CDR3 contains 14 residues. V was pared by 0 bases and J by 6 bases, with 12 bases between. CDR3 in amino acids: CASSIDRDRIEQYF. CDR3 nucleotides: TGTGCCAGTAGTATAGATCGCGACCGAATCGAGCAGTACTTC.

This rearrangement joins TRBV11-3 to TRBJ2-2; no firm D call. The germline gives CDR1 SGHNT, CDR2 YENEEA. This CDR3 has 15 residues. V lost 3 bases and J 6 bases, leaving 14 bases between the germline ends. In DNA, the CDR3 is TGTGCCAGCAGCTTCATTCACGGTCGGGCCGGGGAGCTGTTTTTT. Its protein product is CASSFIHGRAGELFF. Looking up the rest from reference TRBV11-3 and TRBJ2-2 gives the full variable domain: EAGVVQSPRYKIIEKKQPVAFWCNPISGHNTLYWYLQNLGQGPELLIRYENEEAVDDSQLPKDRFSAERLKGVDSTLKIQPAELGDSAVYLCASSFIHGRAGELFFGEGSRLTVL.

This clone was observed a few times. CDR3 in amino acids: CASSQAGTGGNEQFF. The CDR3 nucleotides are TGCGCCAGCAGCCAAGCGGGGACAGGGGGCAATGAGCAGTTCTTC. J is TRBJ2-1 and V is TRBV4-1; 11 bases line up with TRBD1. CDR1 is MGHRA, CDR2 YSYEKL, per germline. V lost 1 base and J lost 6; bases outside the gene matches: 2. The CDR3 contains 15 residues.

The chain employs TRBV27 and TRBJ2-3, with D possibly matching TRBD2 (6 bases). CDR3 length: 14 residues. CDR1 is MNHEY, CDR2 SMNVEV, per germline (reference sequence). The germline V and J ends were trimmed by 6 bases and 4 bases, with 14 bases remaining between them. The DNA of the CDR3 is TGTGCCAGCAGCAGCCCCGGGGGTTCAGATACGCAGTATTTT. It specifies CASSSPGGSDTQYF.

This chain joins TRBV4-1 and TRBJ2-7; tentatively, D is TRBD2 (6 bases). The CDR3 is 15 residues long. Germline V gene data show CDR1 as MGHRA and CDR2 as YSYEKL. The germline V and J ends were trimmed by 3 bases and 4 bases, with 16 bases remaining between them. Written as DNA, the CDR3 is TGCGCCAGCAGCCATAACCGGGACTCCTTATACGAGCAGTACTTC. As protein: CASSHNRDSLYEQYF.

The CDR3: CASSPPGARIYEQYF. The CDR3, as DNA: TGTGCCAGCAGCCCCCCTGGGGCGCGTATCTACGAGCAGTACTTC. This sequence joins TRBV7-9 and TRBJ2-7; D perhaps matches TRBD1 (5 bases). This CDR3 is 15 amino acids long. The V gene lost 5 bases and the J gene lost 3 bases, with 17 bases spanning the gap. Per germline, CDR1 SEHNR and CDR2 FQNEAQ (reference sequence).

V gene TRBV24-1 combines with J gene TRBJ2-7; 11 bases fit TRBD2. The CDR3 loop spans 15 amino acids. CDR1 is KGHDR and CDR2 is SFDVKD in the germline V gene. The J segment lost 3 bases and the V segment lost 1 base, leaving 1 base of the junction unmatched. In DNA, the CDR3 is TGTGCCACCAGTGATTTTACTAGCGGGGGCTACGAGCAGTACTTC. As protein: CATSDFTSGGYEQYF.

The J gene is TRBJ2-7, the V gene TRBV6-5; D might be TRBD1 (5 bases). Germline V gene lookup returns CDR1 MNHEY and CDR2 SVGAGI. The V end was cut by 6 bases, the J end by 0 bases, with 12 bases between. The CDR3 runs to 14 residues. This CDR3 reads CASRTLTDSYEQYF. The CDR3 DNA reads as TGTGCCAGCAGGACGTTGACAGACTCCTACGAGCAGTACTTC.

V and J are TRBV10-3 and TRBJ1-2; D is ambiguous. This CDR3 has 15 amino acids. Trimming stripped 2 bases from V and 4 bases from J, with 14 bases between. Germline V gene sequence: CDR1 ENHRY, CDR2 SYGVKD. CDR3 sequence (DNA): TGTGCCATCAGTGAGCCAGTTGCGGGCGTCTATGGCTACACCTTC. Protein: CAISEPVAGVYGYTF.

The chain has TRBV7-2 and TRBJ2-7, with D unclear. The ends were cut back, 0 bases at V and 3 bases at J, with 9 bases in the middle. The CDR3 contains 14 residues. Looked up from germline, CDR1 is SGHTA and CDR2 is FQGNSA. CDR3 nucleotide sequence: TGTGCCAGCAGCTTAGCTACGGAATACTACGAGCAGTACTTC. It is translated as CASSLATEYYEQYF.